This T cell receptor beta chain was sequenced in a study of blood T cell repertoires in COVID-19. Some clones are missing from TCRdb's copy, which holds only in-frame ones; the method was immunoSEQ multiplex PCR. The profile shows tens of thousands of clones, roughly 86% of them singletons. V was pared by 4 bases and J by 4 bases, with 6 bases of the junction left unmatched. Germline V gene lookup returns CDR1 SGHRS and CDR2 YFSETQ. This CDR3 comprises 16 residues. Regarding this clone: In the same sample, other DNA sequences code for this CDR3.

V and J are TRBV5-1 and TRBJ2-1; 12 nucleotides agree with TRBD2. Sequencing input: peripheral blood. This receptor was obtained from a woman aged 45-60 years with active or convalescent COVID-19. CDR3 loop: CASSLGGTSGYNEQFF. The CDR3, as DNA: TGCGCCAGCAGCCTTGGCGGGACTAGCGGGTACAATGAGCAGTTCTTC.